The T cell receptor beta chain described here comes from a study of OX40 agonist ivuxolimab in advanced cancers. Whole-study findings and limits: The authors did not determine the antigen specificity of the expanded peripheral T cells. Averaging showed that CD8+ T cells had more expanded clones than CD4+ did.

A word on this clone: Its matching antigen is unknown.

Germline-derived CDR1 and CDR2 are MDHEN and SYDVKM. With V trimmed by 4 bases and J by 0 bases, 8 bases remained unmatched. The CDR3 covers 18 residues. Only in-frame clones appear in the TCRdb table, and some are missing; sequencing was by immunoSEQ multiplex PCR. The sample shows about 70,000 clones, approximately 81% of them seen only once. The rearrangement links TRBV28 to TRBJ2-6; the match to TRBD1 covers 8 bases. Sequenced here: CD4+ or CD8+ T cells sorted from blood, sampled in a trial of the OX40 agonist ivuxolimab. The sequence came from an adult with an advanced solid tumor such as melanoma, head and neck, liver or kidney cancer. The CDR3 bases are TGTGCCAGCAGTTCCCCTGGGACAGGTGACTCTGGGGCCAACGTCCTGACTTTC. Translating it yields CASSSPGTGDSGANVLTF.